The clone carrying this TCR beta chain was detected a few times. Per sample, extraction of total RNA gave at least 6 micrograms in every case. These data belong to a study of blood T cells in healthy people across ages. Study context: Per two T cells, about one barcoded beta molecule was captured through template switching.

There are 15 residues in the CDR3. Between the trimmed V and J ends, which lost 1 base and 9 bases, there was a span of 16 bases. Germline loops: CDR1 GTSNPN, CDR2 SVGIG (reference sequence). A second about 7 to 12 cycle PCR used barcoded and J-beta primers. Every cDNA molecule carried a tag from a template-switch adaptor bearing 12 random nucleotides. TCRdb re-called the 5' RACE reads through MiXCR, storing one row per CDR3 protein. The data show about 800,000 distinct CDR3 sequences, roughly 25% seen once. The sample was also reused in another study, on T cells of mothers and their children.

The sequence was obtained from a boy aged 5 to 17 in good health. The sample taken for sequencing was blood. This chain links TRBV30 with TRBJ1-6; D is undetermined. CDR3 region: CAWSAATEGSSPLHF. For the CDR3, the DNA is TGTGCCTGGAGTGCGGCGACGGAAGGCTCTTCACCCCTCCACTTT.